This T cell receptor (beta chain) was documented in a study of T cell responses to AZD1222 COVID-19 vaccine. The study, taken as a whole, reports: Of spike-specific TCRs, nearly half reportedly target regions left unmutated in variants. With dominance at 160-218 and 743-854, vaccine-associated CD4 TCRs spanned spike.

This clone was picked up one time. Its antigen is undetermined. The data were produced by immunoSEQ multiplex PCR, yet TCRdb's version contains in-frame clones alone and is incomplete. The sample shows 64,000 or so clones, 84% of them seen only once. V lost 3 bases and J 1 base, leaving 14 bases between the germline ends. CDR3 size: 16 residues. CDR1 and CDR2 (germline): SGHDN, FVKESK. The chain couples TRBV14 to TRBJ2-3; D remains unclear. This sequence originates from an adult in good health. The sample in question was peripheral blood, obtained on day 0 of AZD1222 vaccination. Here the CDR3 DNA reads TGTGCCAGCAGCCACCGACCCCGGCACCGCACAGATACGCAGTATTTT. It translates to CASSHRPRHRTDTQYF.